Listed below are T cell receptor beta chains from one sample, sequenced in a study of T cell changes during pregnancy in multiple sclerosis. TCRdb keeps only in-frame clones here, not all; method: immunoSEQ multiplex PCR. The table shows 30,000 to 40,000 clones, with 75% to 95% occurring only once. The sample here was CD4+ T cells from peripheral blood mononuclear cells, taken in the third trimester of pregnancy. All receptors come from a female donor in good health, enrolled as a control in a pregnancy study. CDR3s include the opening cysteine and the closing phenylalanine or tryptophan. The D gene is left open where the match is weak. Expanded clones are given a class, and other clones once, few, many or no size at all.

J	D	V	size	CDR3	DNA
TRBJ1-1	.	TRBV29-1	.	CSVEELARGSLVW	TGCAGCGTTGAAGAATTAGCACGGGGTTCTTTAGTGTGG
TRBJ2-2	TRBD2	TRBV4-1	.	CASSRAPLAGANTGELFF	TGCGCCAGCAGCCGAGCCCCGCTAGCGGGGGCGAACACCGGGGAGCTGTTTTTT
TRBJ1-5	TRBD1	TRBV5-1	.	CASRPGQDNQPQHF	TGCGCCAGCAGGCCCGGACAGGACAATCAGCCCCAGCATTTT
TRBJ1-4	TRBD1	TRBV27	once	CASRTNAGTAYEKLFF	TGTGCCAGCAGAACTAATGCCGGGACAGCCTATGAAAAACTGTTTTTT
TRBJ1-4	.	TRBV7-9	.	CASSRGTNEKLFF	TGTGCCAGCAGCCGAGGGACTAATGAAAAACTGTTTTTT
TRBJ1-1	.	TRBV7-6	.	CASSLAGSMNTEAFF	TGTGCCAGCAGCTTAGCGGGGAGTATGAACACTGAAGCTTTCTTT
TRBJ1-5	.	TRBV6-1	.	CASSEQGRFNQPQHF	TGTGCCAGCAGTGAACAGGGAAGGTTCAATCAGCCCCAGCATTTT
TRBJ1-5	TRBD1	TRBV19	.	CASSWGLDRDNQPQHF	TGTGCCAGTAGTTGGGGGTTGGACAGGGACAATCAGCCCCAGCATTTT
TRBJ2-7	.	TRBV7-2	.	CASSLVDSAAYEQYF	TGTGCCAGCAGCTTAGTGGACAGCGCGGCTTACGAGCAGTACTTC
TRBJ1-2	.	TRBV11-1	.	CASGSALKVGYTF	TGTGCCAGCGGCTCCGCACTCAAAGTTGGCTACACCTTC
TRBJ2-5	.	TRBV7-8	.	CASSRHTSPEQETQYF	TGTGCCAGCAGCCGACATACTAGTCCCGAACAAGAGACCCAGTACTTC
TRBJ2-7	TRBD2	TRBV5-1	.	CASTMEPSGSSYEQYF	TGCGCCAGCACCATGGAGCCGAGCGGGAGCTCCTACGAGCAGTACTTC
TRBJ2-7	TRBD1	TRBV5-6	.	CASSWGDRGWYEQYF	TGTGCCAGCAGCTGGGGGGACAGGGGGTGGTACGAGCAGTACTTC
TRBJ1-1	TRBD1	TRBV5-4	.	CASSFQGASTEAFF	TGTGCCAGCAGCTTCCAGGGGGCGAGCACTGAAGCTTTCTTT
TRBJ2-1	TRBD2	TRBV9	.	CASSVAPSGGLSYNEQFF	TGTGCCAGCAGCGTAGCTCCTAGCGGGGGCCTTTCCTACAATGAGCAGTTCTTC
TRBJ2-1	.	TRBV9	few	CASSVGLVRVYEQFF	TGTGCCAGCAGCGTAGGACTAGTTCGCGTCTATGAGCAGTTCTTC
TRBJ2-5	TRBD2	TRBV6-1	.	CASSESTSGGGGQETQYF	TGTGCCAGCAGTGAATCGACTAGCGGGGGTGGGGGGCAAGAGACCCAGTACTTC
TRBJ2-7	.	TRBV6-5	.	CASSYSVTSSYEQYF	TGTGCCAGCAGTTACTCGGTAACGAGCTCCTACGAGCAGTACTTC
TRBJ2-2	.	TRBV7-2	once	CASSPSAGTGELFF	TGTGCCAGCAGCCCTAGCGCCGGGACCGGGGAGCTGTTTTTT
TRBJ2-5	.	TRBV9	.	CASSVGGGQETQYF	TGTGCCAGCAGCGTAGGAGGGGGTCAAGAGACCCAGTACTTC